These 22 T cell receptor beta chains share one sample of origin, sequenced in a study of regulatory T cells in long-lasting Graves disease. Combining iRepertoire HTBI primers with Arm-PCR of CDR3 regions, the authors built TCR beta libraries. TCRdb passed the multiplex PCR reads through MiXCR, listing each CDR3 protein once. Altogether around 400,000 distinct CDR3 sequences are present, about 20% being singletons, with the ten largest covering approximately 28%. As to time point: persistent/refractory GD, antithyroid drugs over 5 years with positive TRAb. PBMC RNA served as the TCR library source. The sample was peripheral blood mononuclear cells (PBMCs), taken when the disease was refractory, from a patient treated with antithyroid drugs. These receptors were collected from a female donor with Graves disease.

This clonotype was counted at least ten times. The chain joins TRBV28 to TRBJ2-7; TRBD2 matches at 12 bases. V lost 5 bases to trimming and J lost 5 bases; unmatched junction nucleotides: 10. CDR1 and CDR2 (germline): MDHEN, SYDVKM. The CDR3 has 16 residues. The CDR3 reads CASSGAGLAGVNEQYF. In DNA, the CDR3 is TGTGCCAGCAGTGGGGCGGGACTAGCGGGCGTCAACGAGCAGTACTTC.

In its sample, this clonotype was seen a few times. This sequence joins TRBV12-3 or TRBV12-4 and TRBJ2-1, with D perhaps matching TRBD1 or TRBD2 (5 bases each). V lost 4 bases, J lost 7 bases, and 26 bases lay in between. The CDR3 covers 18 residues. The CDR3 here is CASSSPKRLGVKGNEQFF. In DNA form, the CDR3 reads TGTGCCAGCAGTTCCCCCAAGCGGTTGGGGGTTAAGGGAAATGAGCAGTTCTTC.

The V call is TRBV5-1, the J call TRBJ1-2, with D tentatively TRBD1 (5 bases). V was pared by 4 bases and J by 8 bases, with 21 bases between. The CDR3 is made up of 15 amino acids. Germline CDR1 reads SGHRS; CDR2 reads YFSETQ. The CDR3 DNA is TGCGCCAGCAGCCTCTTCTCGGGGGGTGGACTCGGCTACACCTTC. Translation gives CASSLFSGGGLGYTF.

The gene calls are TRBV6-1 and TRBJ1-1, with a weak D call TRBD1 (6 bases). Trimming shortened V by 5 bases and J by 5 bases, and 21 bases separated the two germline ends. The germline CDR1 and CDR2 sequences are MNHNS and SASEGT. The CDR3 covers 16 residues. The CDR3 region has the DNA TGTGCCAGCAGTTACCCATTCGGGGGGCTTCAGACTGAAGCTTTCTTT. Its protein is CASSYPFGGLQTEAFF.

This clonotype showed up just a few times. V is TRBV29-1 and J is TRBJ2-7; D gene uncertain. Trimming pared 4 bases from V and 2 bases from J, leaving 6 bases between. Germline assignment: CDR1 SQVTM and CDR2 ANQGSEA. This CDR3 is built from 11 residues. The CDR3 nucleotides read TGCAGCGTTGTCAGCGCCTACGAGCAGTACTTC. This sequence encodes CSVVSAYEQYF.

The sample holds a few counts of this clonotype. This chain joins TRBV6-2 or TRBV6-3 and TRBJ2-7; TRBD2 is a possible D gene (6 bases). Germline assignment: CDR1 MNHEY and CDR2 SVGEGT. Trimming left V 2 bases short and J 2 bases short, with 16 bases between. The CDR3 contains 16 residues. The CDR3 region has the DNA TGTGCCAGCAGTTACGATTTCGGCGGGACGGCCTACGAGCAGTACTTC. Protein sequence: CASSYDFGGTAYEQYF.

This clonotype was seen once. The rearrangement uses TRBV6-2 or TRBV6-3 and TRBJ2-5; D uncertain. The CDR3 is made up of 12 amino acids. Deletions cut 2 bases from V and 2 bases from J, with 3 bases between. From germline, CDR1 is MNHEY and CDR2 SVGEGT. Written as DNA, the CDR3 is TGTGCCAGCAGTTACGTACAAGAGACCCAGTACTTC. It yields the protein CASSYVQETQYF.

The chain is built from TRBV7-2 and TRBJ1-2, with a possible D match to TRBD1 (5 bases). Germline CDR1 is SGHTA and CDR2 is FQGNSA. The germline V and J ends were trimmed by 4 bases and 7 bases, with 10 bases remaining between them. The CDR3 is made up of 12 amino acids. CDR3: CASSYSGFGYTF. The CDR3 DNA follows: TGTGCCAGCAGCTATTCAGGGTTTGGCTACACCTTC.

This clonotype was recorded only once. A much larger clone differs by one base, so this may be a read error. The DNA for the CDR3 is TGTGCCAGCAGCTTAGGACCAGCTGGTGGGGAGCTGTTTTTT. It is translated as CASSLGPAGGELFF. The chain recombines TRBV11-1 with TRBJ2-2; D is unresolved. This CDR3 region has 14 residues. From germline, CDR1 is SGHAT and CDR2 FQDESV (reference sequence). Trimming took 1 base from V and 8 from J, leaving 11 bases between them.

The J gene is TRBJ2-7, the V gene TRBV12-3 or TRBV12-4, with D unclear. The CDR3 length is 14 residues. The V end lost 5 bases, the J end lost 2 bases, and 13 bases lay between the germline ends. The CDR3 protein is CASSKGSRPYEQYF. The CDR3 DNA is TGTGCCAGCAGTAAAGGTAGCAGGCCCTACGAGCAGTACTTC.

The chain links TRBV28 to TRBJ2-7, with D possibly matching TRBD2 (5 bases). This CDR3 has 14 amino acids. Germline-derived CDR1 and CDR2 are MDHEN and SYDVKM. V lost 3 bases to trimming and J lost 0 bases, with 9 bases between them. DNA for the CDR3: TGTGCCAGCAGTTTTATGGGGAGCTCCTACGAGCAGTACTTC. Protein: CASSFMGSSYEQYF.

The chain uses TRBV19 and TRBJ1-5, with unresolved D. CDR1 and CDR2 from the germline V gene are LNHDA and SQIVND (reference sequence). The CDR3 contains 13 residues. Deletions cut 6 bases from V and 6 bases from J, with 12 bases between. This CDR3 is CASSQTAVQPQHF. Here the CDR3 DNA reads TGTGCCAGTAGCCAGACTGCCGTTCAGCCCCAGCATTTT. The variable domain in full, completed from reference TRBV19 and TRBJ1-5, reads DGGITQSPKYLFRKEGQNVTLSCEQNLNHDAMYWYRQDPGQGLRLIYYSQIVNDFQKGDIAEGYSVSREKKESFPLTVTSAQKNPTAFYLCASSQTAVQPQHFGDGTRLSIL.

This clonotype was seen ten or more times. The chain combines TRBV12-3 or TRBV12-4 with TRBJ2-7, with 9 nucleotides matching TRBD1. Unmatched junction bases numbered 8, after V lost 6 bases and J lost 5 bases. The CDR3 spans 14 residues. CDR3 loop: CASRLTGGIDEQYF. The CDR3 DNA follows: TGTGCCAGCAGACTGACAGGGGGAATTGACGAGCAGTACTTC.

Comments on this clonotype: A read error may be the cause here, since a much bigger clone is one base away. The chain employs TRBV12-3 or TRBV12-4 and TRBJ1-5, with TRBD1 matching 7 bases. The ends lost 6 bases at V and 5 bases at J; junction bases unmatched: 13. The CDR3 sequence is 16 residues long. The CDR3 region has the DNA TGTGCCAGCAGACTCTTTGCCGGGACAGCTGATCAGCCCCAGCATTTT. It codes for CASRLFAGTADQPQHF.

This chain uses TRBV5-1 with TRBJ2-3, with unresolved D. Deletions cut 7 bases from V and 2 bases from J, with 8 bases between. Germline loops: CDR1 SGHRS, CDR2 YFSETQ. The CDR3 contains 12 residues. CDR3 nucleotides: TGCGCCAGCTTGGGCTTCACAGATACGCAGTATTTT. This sequence encodes CASLGFTDTQYF.

The CDR3 loop reads CASSLRAGESDTQYF. CDR3 in DNA: TGTGCCAGCAGCTTACGGGCGGGGGAGTCAGATACGCAGTATTTT. The chain has TRBV6-2 or TRBV6-3 and TRBJ2-3; 7 nucleotides match TRBD2. This CDR3 spans 15 amino acids. Trimming at V came to 6 bases and at J to 4 bases, leaving 10 bases not matched to a gene. Germline loops: CDR1 MNHEY, CDR2 SVGEGT.

This clonotype was counted a few times. The CDR3 coding sequence is TGTGCCTCCGACAAGACCGCTGGAAACACCATATATTTT. Encoded protein: CASDKTAGNTIYF. This rearrangement joins TRBV30 to TRBJ1-3; D is ambiguous. Germline CDR1 is GTSNPN and CDR2 is SVGIG (reference sequence). The germline V and J ends were trimmed by 7 bases and 2 bases, with 12 bases remaining between them. CDR3 length: 13 amino acids.

Concerning this clonotype: A much larger clone differs from this one at a single base, so this may be a read error. V is TRBV12-3 or TRBV12-4 and J is TRBJ1-5, with D possibly TRBD1 on 5 matching bases. This CDR3 contains 13 residues. CDR3 loop: CVSSPGFGQPQHF. The CDR3 DNA follows: TGTGTCAGCAGTCCAGGGTTCGGTCAGCCCCAGCATTTT.

This sequence joins TRBV6-1 and TRBJ2-7; D unclear. This CDR3 comprises 16 residues. The V gene's germline CDR1 is MNHNS and CDR2 SASEGT. V was cut by 2 bases and J by 4 bases, with 18 bases left in between. The CDR3 reads CASSELSNSFFYEQYF. The DNA of the CDR3 is TGTGCCAGCAGTGAACTTTCCAACTCTTTCTTTTACGAGCAGTACTTC.

Many counts were recorded for this clonotype. This sequence joins TRBV11-2 and TRBJ2-5; D is ambiguous. The germline V and J ends were trimmed by 1 base and 2 bases, with 14 bases remaining between them. The germline CDR1 and CDR2 sequences are SGHAT and FQNNGV. This CDR3 has 16 residues. The CDR3 DNA sequence: TGTGCCAGCAGCTTAGTCGGCGGAGATTTACAAGAGACCCAGTACTTC. Translating gives CASSLVGGDLQETQYF. The full variable domain, completed using reference TRBV11-2 and TRBJ2-5, is EAGVAQSPRYKIIEKRQSVAFWCNPISGHATLYWYQQILGQGPKLLIQFQNNGVVDDSQLPKDRFSAERLKGVDSTLKIQPAKLEDSAVYLCASSLVGGDLQETQYFGPGTRLLVL.

The CDR3 bases are TGCAGCGTACCGGGACAGACAGGGTATGGCTACACCTTC. It specifies CSVPGQTGYGYTF. The V and J genes are TRBV29-1 and TRBJ1-2; 7 nucleotides agree with TRBD1. V shed 6 bases, J shed 5 bases, and the junction held 9 bases outside the gene matches. Germline CDR1 reads SQVTM; CDR2 reads ANQGSEA. The CDR3 spans 13 residues.

In this sample, this clonotype turned up many times. This chain links TRBV20-1 with TRBJ2-7; TRBD2 matches 10 bases. The germline gives CDR1 DFQATT, CDR2 SNEGSKA (reference sequence). The CDR3 runs 14 residues. V was pared by 3 bases and J by 1 base, with 3 bases of the junction left unmatched. CDR3 sequence: CSARVSGRSYEQYF. The CDR3 region has the DNA TGCAGTGCTAGGGTTAGCGGGAGGTCCTACGAGCAGTACTTC.